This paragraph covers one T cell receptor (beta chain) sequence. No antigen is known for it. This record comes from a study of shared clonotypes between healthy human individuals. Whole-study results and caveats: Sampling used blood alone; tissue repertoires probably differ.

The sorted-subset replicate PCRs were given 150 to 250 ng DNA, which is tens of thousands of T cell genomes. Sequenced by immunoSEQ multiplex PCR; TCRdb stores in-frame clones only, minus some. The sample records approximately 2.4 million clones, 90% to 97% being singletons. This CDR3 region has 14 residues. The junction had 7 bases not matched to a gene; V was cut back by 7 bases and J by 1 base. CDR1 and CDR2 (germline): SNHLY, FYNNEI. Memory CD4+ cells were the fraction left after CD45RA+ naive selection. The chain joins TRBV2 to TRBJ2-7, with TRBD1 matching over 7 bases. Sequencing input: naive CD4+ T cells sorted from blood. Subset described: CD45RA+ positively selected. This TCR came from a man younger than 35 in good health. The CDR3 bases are TGTGCCAGCAAGAGGAACAGGGGTTCCTACGAGCAGTACTTC. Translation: CASKRNRGSYEQYF.